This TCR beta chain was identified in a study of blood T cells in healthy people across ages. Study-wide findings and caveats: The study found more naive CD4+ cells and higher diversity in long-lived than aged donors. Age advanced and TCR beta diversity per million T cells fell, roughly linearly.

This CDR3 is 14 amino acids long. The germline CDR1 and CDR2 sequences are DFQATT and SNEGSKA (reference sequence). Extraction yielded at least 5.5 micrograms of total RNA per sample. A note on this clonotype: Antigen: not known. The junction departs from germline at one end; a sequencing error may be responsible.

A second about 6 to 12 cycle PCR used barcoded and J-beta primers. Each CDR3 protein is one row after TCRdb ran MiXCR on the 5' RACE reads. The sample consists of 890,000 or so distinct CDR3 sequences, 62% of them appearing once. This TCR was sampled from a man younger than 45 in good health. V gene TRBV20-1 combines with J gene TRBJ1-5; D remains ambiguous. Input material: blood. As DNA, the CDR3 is TGCAGTACTAGAGAGGCGTCAGGTTATCAGCCCCAGCATTTT. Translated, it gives CSTREASGYQPQHF.